Each of the 13 T cell receptor beta chains below was sequenced from the same sample in a study of T cell responses to AZD1222 COVID-19 vaccine. The data were produced by immunoSEQ multiplex PCR, yet TCRdb's version contains in-frame clones alone and is incomplete. The repertoire consists of approximately 98,000 clones, with 89% occurring once and the leading ten covering over 3%. This specimen was peripheral blood, taken on day 0 of MenACWY control vaccination. These receptors were collected from an adult in good health.

The chain combines TRBV5-5 with TRBJ1-5, with 7 positions matching TRBD1. CDR3 size: 13 residues. CDR1 and CDR2 from the germline V gene are SGHKS and YYEKEE (reference sequence). The V segment lost 4 bases and the J segment 5 bases; nucleotides outside the gene matches: 3. The CDR3 DNA sequence: TGTGCCAGCAGCGCCACAGGGGATCAGCCCCAGCATTTT. Its protein product is CASSATGDQPQHF.

This chain connects TRBV18 to TRBJ1-6, with D possibly being TRBD1 (5 bases). The CDR3 totals 14 residues. The germline CDR1 and CDR2 sequences are KGHSH and LQKENI. V lost 3 bases to trimming and J lost 3 bases, with 6 bases between them. The CDR3 spells CASSPDNYNSPLHF. CDR3 nucleotides: TGTGCCAGCTCACCGGACAACTATAATTCACCCCTCCACTTT.

The genes are TRBV24-1 and TRBJ2-5; D ambiguous. The germline CDR1 and CDR2 sequences are KGHDR and SFDVKD. V was cut by 2 bases and J by 0 bases, with 3 bases left in between. This CDR3 comprises 13 residues. The CDR3 here is CATSDSNQETQYF. The CDR3, as DNA: TGTGCCACCAGTGATTCAAACCAAGAGACCCAGTACTTC.

The chain is built from TRBV2 and TRBJ2-2, with D maybe TRBD2 (7 bases). The germline CDR1 and CDR2 sequences are SNHLY and FYNNEI. Trimming cost V 5 bases and J 2 bases, with 15 bases left between them. The CDR3 totals 16 residues. The CDR3 here is CASSTEGGINTGELFF. In nucleotides, the CDR3 is TGTGCCAGCAGTACCGAGGGGGGGATTAACACCGGGGAGCTGTTTTTT.

V and J are TRBV25-1 and TRBJ1-1; 7 bases agree with TRBD1. Germline CDR1 MGHDK, CDR2 SYGVNS. This CDR3 contains 13 residues. V was pared by 4 bases and J by 4 bases, with 3 bases of the junction left unmatched. CDR3 in amino acids: CASSAGQLTEAFF. The CDR3 DNA reads as TGTGCCAGCAGTGCGGGACAGCTCACTGAAGCTTTCTTT.

This clone was counted only a few times. The chain has TRBV19 and TRBJ1-1; D gene unclear. The V gene's germline CDR1 is LNHDA and CDR2 SQIVND (reference sequence). Between the trimmed V and J ends, which lost 8 bases and 0 bases, there was a span of 13 bases. The CDR3 contains 14 residues. This CDR3 is CASRVAGLNTEAFF. The DNA of the CDR3 is TGTGCCAGTCGTGTGGCAGGACTGAACACTGAAGCTTTCTTT.

The genes are TRBV7-9 and TRBJ1-4; the D gene is possibly TRBD1 (6 bases). Germline CDR1 SEHNR, CDR2 FQNEAQ (reference sequence). The V and J ends lost 5 bases and 7 bases respectively, with 14 bases between them. The CDR3 has 14 residues. Here the CDR3 DNA reads TGTGCCAGCAGCCTAGGACAGAGAGTTGAAAAACTGTTTTTT. Translation gives CASSLGQRVEKLFF.

The V and J genes are TRBV7-9 and TRBJ1-4; 9 bases align to TRBD1. The CDR3 length is 17 residues. Germline CDR1 and CDR2: SEHNR and FQNEAQ (reference sequence). The J segment lost 5 bases and the V segment lost 6 bases, leaving 13 bases of the junction unmatched. The chain's CDR3 is CASRKGQGLLGNEKLFF. CDR3 nucleotides: TGTGCCAGCAGAAAGGGACAGGGACTTCTTGGGAATGAAAAACTGTTTTTT. The full variable domain, its missing parts supplied by reference TRBV7-9 and TRBJ1-4, is DTGVSQNPRHKITKRGQNVTFRCDPISEHNRLYWYRQTLGQGPEFLTYFQNEAQLEKSRLLSDRFSAERPKGSFSTLEIQRTEQGDSAMYLCASRKGQGLLGNEKLFFGSGTQLSVL.

This chain connects TRBV9 to TRBJ2-2, with no clear D. Looked up from germline, CDR1 is SGDLS and CDR2 is YYNGEE. This CDR3 comprises 16 residues. The V end was cut by 3 bases, the J end by 3 bases, with 15 bases between. CDR3 amino acids: CASSGLGPSDTGELFF. In nucleotides, the CDR3 is TGTGCCAGCAGCGGCCTAGGTCCATCGGACACCGGGGAGCTGTTTTTT.

This chain connects TRBV13 to TRBJ1-1, with no clear D. In germline, CDR1 is PRHDT, CDR2 FYEKMQ (reference sequence). The CDR3 runs to 11 residues. V lost 0 bases and J lost 6, with 2 bases in between. CDR3 DNA sequence: TGTGCCAGCAGCTTAGGCCCTGAAGCTTTCTTT. Amino acids: CASSLGPEAFF.

V gene TRBV15 combines with J gene TRBJ2-3; no definite D call. The CDR3 runs 13 residues. Trimming took 4 bases from V and 4 from J, leaving 9 bases between them. CDR1 is LNHNV, CDR2 YYDKDF, per germline (reference sequence). CDR3 nucleotide sequence: TGTGCCACCAGCATCCATATCCCAGATACGCAGTATTTT. It codes for CATSIHIPDTQYF.

V and J are TRBV6-5 and TRBJ1-2; D remains unclear. The germline CDR1 and CDR2 sequences are MNHEY and SVGAGI. V lost 7 bases and J 14 bases, leaving 20 bases between the germline ends. This CDR3 region has 12 residues. The CDR3, as DNA: TGTGCCAGCACTAGCCAACCCTCTACAATAACCTTC. It specifies CASTSQPSTITF.

There are a few counts of this clone. The J gene is TRBJ1-4, the V gene TRBV5-5, with D hard to call. Between the trimmed V and J ends, which lost 4 bases and 1 base, there was a span of 11 bases. CDR1 and CDR2 from the germline V gene are SGHKS and YYEKEE (reference sequence). The CDR3 spans 15 residues. CDR3 residues: CASSPVQRTNEKLFF. The CDR3 DNA is TGTGCCAGCAGCCCCGTACAGAGAACTAATGAAAAACTGTTTTTT.